This T cell receptor (beta chain) is from a study of cytomegalovirus exposure and HLA in healthy donors (dated by TCRdb to the late 2010s). Concerning the study at large: An earlier analysis of approximately 640 of the donors reported 250 to 300 Gb of sequence data and more than 90 million unique TCR beta sequences from some 180 million T cells. An early release that covered roughly 600 HLA-typed donors contained approximately 300 gigabases of sequencing data and some 87 million unique TCR sequences. Among the roughly 400 genotyped donors, around 81% belonged to the genetic ancestry cluster associated with self-reported Caucasian donors. The study aimed to test whether cataloging public T cell receptors could reveal signatures of past pathogen exposure. The T cell repertoires of under 750 subjects were profiled by immunosequencing and related to cytomegalovirus serostatus. Along with the roughly 700-subject first cohort, a separate validation cohort of more than 90 different subjects was used. The study combined high-throughput TCR immunosequencing, statistical association of individual TCRs with disease status, and machine learning to predict cytomegalovirus infection status. A later analysis re-analyzed previously published TCR beta repertoires from 500 to 700 donors and added high-resolution HLA genotyping to study TCR occurrence patterns. In the later analysis, no new phenotypic data were used to find candidate immune exposures; instead, reliance was placed on TCR beta sequences and their occurrence across donors. In an earlier analysis of 587 of the donors, high-throughput TCR beta sequencing was used to judge whether each TCR beta V gene segment behaved as functional or pseudogenic. Donor age, sex, ethnicity and CMV serostatus were compiled together with the repertoire data. A later genetic analysis used genome-wide SNP genotypes for about 55% of the 666 donors, treating that subset as a discovery cohort. All discovery cohort repertoires had been generated using a single sequencing platform. HLA typing covered class I and class II loci at four-digit resolution. Typing coverage differed by locus: A, B, C, DRB1 and DQB1 were typed in about 620-630 donors, DQA1 in about 500, DPA1 in approximately 610, and DPB1 in around 440. Five DR-DQ haplotypes were handled as single units for association and clustering because linkage in the cohort was strong. Among roughly 400 genotyped donors of the cohort, an average of approximately 240,000 unique TCR beta nucleotide sequences was sequenced per donor, of which about 18% were non-productive.

Library method: the immunoSEQ multiplex PCR assay. The multiplex PCR relied on a mix of 60 forward primers for TCR Vbeta segments and 13 reverse primers for TCR Jbeta segments. The CDR3 region of rearranged TCR beta genes was amplified from genomic DNA by a multiplex PCR assay. The Illumina HiSeq System was used to sequence the amplified TCR beta libraries as 87-base-pair reads. As for how the authors treated the data: A later analysis counted tens of millions of unique TCR beta chains across the 550 to 750 repertoires, and roughly 10 million of these chains were shared by at least two donors. Raw reads were error-corrected and collapsed into unique sequences by a nearest-neighbor algorithm in which closely related sequences were merged to remove PCR and sequencing errors. CDR3 sequences were aligned to IMGT reference sequences to assign V, D and J gene segments. Each retained sequence needed at least a six-nucleotide match to both a V gene segment and a J gene segment. Rearrangements were called productive when the CDR3 lacked stop codons and stayed in frame with V and J; all others were non-productive. Following IMGT convention, CDR3 was defined as the stretch from the second conserved V-encoded cysteine to the conserved J-encoded phenylalanine. In an earlier analysis of 587 of the donors, sequences lacking an unambiguous match to a single V gene segment were excluded. An earlier analysis of 587 of the donors classified V segments as functional when productive rearrangements were above 56.7% and as segregating when the standard deviation between donors was above 5%. A statistical classification framework was built to diagnose cytomegalovirus status from the catalog of TCR beta chain sequences. V and J gene assignment, in a later analysis, came from comparing TCR nucleotide sequences with IMGT/GENE-DB human TR gene sequences. The TCRdist pipeline was used in a later analysis to assign CDR3 sequences and most-parsimonious VDJ recombination scenarios. A later analysis defined each TCR beta chain by its CDR3 amino acid sequence plus V-gene family, and excluded reads lacking a unique V-gene family. In a later analysis, fewer than 650 highly shared, low-generation-probability nucleotide sequences were removed to address suspected cross-contamination and a sequencing artifact. For each public chain, a later analysis derived a clonal expansion index from normalized ranks of inferred template counts within each repertoire. In a later analysis, generation probabilities were computed using a VDJ recombination model fitted to out-of-frame rearrangements, and the results were checked against IGoR. In a later analysis, TCR-TCR, TCR-HLA and TCR-CMV co-occurrence was scored with hypergeometric tests, and a repertoire-size bias correction was applied to TCR pairs. False discovery rates were estimated in a later analysis by permuting HLA or CMV assignments 20 times. A later analysis grouped co-occurring TCRs with DBSCAN, adding TCRdist sequence similarity when clustering within HLA-allele-positive subsets. Co-occurrence clustering excluded repertoires with fewer than 30,000 or more than 120,000 public chains, plus five with anomalous nucleotide sharing. TCRdb took over this immuneACCESS table, retaining in-frame rearrangements with V and J assigned. Such tables are incomplete; in checked studies, under half of the missing clones stem from an unresolved V gene, and the remainder is unexplained. That table furnishes V, J and clone size, whereas the DNA furnished D and trimming. Recorded for this sample are approximately 100,000 clones; 75% of them occurred a single time. The ten largest clones represent roughly 2.5% of the sample.

This clone was detected once. The specificity of this receptor is unknown. No much larger clonotype is one base removed from it; base qualities were not supplied. In total, roughly 710 healthy bone marrow donors made up the cohort. All cohort members were sampled while nominally healthy, although unrecorded immune exposures were likely present. The donor tested CMV seronegative and was one of the 352 seronegative cohort members. Every donor gave a peripheral blood sample, and the peripheral blood mononuclear cells from that sample were used for TCR beta sequencing. Genomic DNA extraction from the blood cell samples was performed with the Qiagen DNeasy Blood Extraction Kit. Overall results and qualifications from the work: In a later analysis, HLA-associated TCR beta chains showed more clonal expansion and lower generation probabilities than non-associated chains that were equally common. Several of the top co-occurrence clusters appeared to be linked to parvovirus B19, influenza, CMV and Epstein-Barr virus, according to a later analysis. In a later analysis, some 18,000 TCR beta sequences were associated with specific HLA alleles at a false discovery rate of 0.05. V-gene and J-gene trimming of TCR beta chains was associated with a missense DCLRE1C variant in a later genetic analysis, and the association was replicated in an independent cohort. Only TCR beta chains were sequenced in this cohort, and the absence of alpha or paired-chain data limited detectable features. CMV serostatus was the only immune exposure information available for the cohort. Broadly in line with IMGT annotations, most TCR beta V segments showed up in productive rearrangements about 90% or about 30% of the time in an earlier analysis of 587 of the donors. When HLA alleles, especially DR and DQ, strongly co-occurred, TCR associations were difficult to assign to individual alleles. In a later analysis, TCR association rates were found to vary across HLA loci, with the most associated TCRs seen for DRB1 alleles and the fewest for HLA-C alleles. Across donors, most TCR sequences were observed very rarely, whereas some public TCRs were present in many individuals. HLA typing was unavailable for some donors at each locus, so association tests used only the typed subset. A further reported finding was that TCR beta sequences accurately predicted the HLA-A and HLA-B alleles for most subjects in the first cohort. A cluster of highly shared sequence variants was judged likely to be a technical artifact of the sequencing pipeline. Compared with the roughly 700-donor mean, donors in an Asian-associated ancestry cluster had fewer N-insertions in productive TCRs, according to a later genetic analysis. The study listed 150 to 200 TCR beta chains as associated with cytomegalovirus. The earlier analysis of 450 to 700 of the donors excluded fewer than 20 rarely observed V segments, including chromosome 9 orphons, because counts were too low. The classifier was reported to diagnose cytomegalovirus status with high specificity and sensitivity in both the original and validation cohorts. Linkage disequilibrium might explain the correlated functional status among segregating V segments, but an unknown experimental factor could not be excluded. The authors suggested that the approach could potentially be extended to other disease states and immunological phenotypes. A few of the identified cytomegalovirus-associated TCR beta chains were confirmed in vitro to be specific for cytomegalovirus antigens. Roughly uniform sequencing depth across donors was assumed in presence/absence analyses, although this assumption may not hold. According to a later analysis, most CMV-associated TCR beta chains appeared to be HLA-restricted, and the HLA associations seemed to be driven largely by CMV exposure.

Sequencing was carried out using PBMCs. The receptor was derived from a man aged 40-49 years in good health and CMV-seronegative.

The bases are TGTGCCAGCAGCCCCGCCGGGGGAAGTGAGCAGTTCTTC. Its protein product is CASSPAGGSEQFF. The rearrangement combines TRBV6-5 with TRBJ2-1; matching of 6 bases hints at TRBD2 as the D gene. CDR1 MNHEY and CDR2 SVGAGI were looked up in the germline V gene. V gives up 6 bases and J gives up 9 bases, and the segment between their germline ends measures 15 bases. The CDR3 starts with the cysteine, ends with the phenylalanine, and has 13 residues. Just CDR3 DNA is preserved here, 39 bases in frame from base 1.